Sequencing of this T cell receptor beta chain was carried out in a study of beta chain features in type 1 diabetes. Looking at the study overall: Healthy donors and patients had similar age, gender and cell yields.

V lost 5 bases and J lost 0, with 14 bases in between. CDR3 length equals 16 residues. The germline V gene encodes CDR1 SGHTA and CDR2 FQGNSA. Markers CD45RO/CCR7/CD25/CD127/CD95/CD27 served to sort CD4+ naive, central memory, regulatory and stem cell-like memory cells. On this clone itself: Antigen: not known. Additional DNA sequences in this sample encode the identical CDR3.

General study findings and limits: Within patients, naive, central memory and Treg TCRB repertoires seemed more similar than within healthy donors.

The sequenced template was cDNA made from the entire isolated RNA. Naive, central memory and regulatory T cell samples yielded about 4 million reads on average. Only in-frame clones appear in the TCRdb table, and some are missing; sequencing was by immunoSEQ multiplex PCR. In the table there are approximately 170,000 clones, roughly 9.1% of which are singletons. J is TRBJ2-1 and V is TRBV7-2; D call uncertain. The sequence derives from a woman aged 18-30 years in good health. The sequenced sample consisted of central memory CD4+ T cells from blood. CDR3: CASSLASLISYNEQFF. Here the CDR3 DNA reads TGTGCCAGCAGCCTCGCGAGTTTAATCTCCTACAATGAGCAGTTCTTC.